These 26 T cell receptor beta chains were sequenced from one sample in a study of human T cells and chemical hapten exposure. TCRdb re-analysed the RACE reads in MiXCR, keeping a single row per CDR3 protein. In the table there are 85,000 to 100,000 distinct CDR3 sequences, 11% of which are singletons. Time point reported: patch test 2, 6 weeks after DPC sensitization. The treatment is: therapeutic diphenylcyclopropenone sensitization with weekly scalp DPC. Sequenced here: whole blood, sampled in connection with sensitization to the hapten diphenylcyclopropenone (DPC). The receptors shown here come from a man aged 35 to 55 with alopecia areata. Some clones in this sample may be carry-over from other donors' samples.

In its sample, this clonotype was seen a few times. The chain employs TRBV12-3 or TRBV12-4 and TRBJ2-5; 8 positions match TRBD2. CDR3 size: 13 residues. Trimming took 6 bases from V and 1 from J; bases not matched to a gene: 1. The CDR3 sequence is CASRGTSQETQYF. CDR3 in DNA: TGTGCCAGCAGGGGGACTAGCCAAGAGACCCAGTACTTC.

This chain's CDR3 is CATSRGGGASTEAFF. The CDR3 nucleotides are TGTGCCACCAGCAGAGGCGGGGGCGCGAGCACTGAAGCTTTCTTT. The rearrangement joins TRBV15 to TRBJ1-1, with D possibly TRBD1 on 6 matching bases. The CDR3 has 15 residues. The V gene's germline CDR1 is LNHNV and CDR2 YYDKDF (reference sequence). V lost 1 base and J lost 4, with 13 bases in between.

A few counts support this clonotype. This rearrangement joins TRBV11-3 to TRBJ2-1; 9 bases match TRBD2. This CDR3 has 17 residues. V was pared by 5 bases and J by 8 bases, with 16 bases of the junction left unmatched. Looked up from germline, CDR1 is SGHNT and CDR2 is YENEEA. CDR3: CASSPHPTSGRPYEQFF. CDR3 nucleotides: TGTGCCAGCAGCCCCCACCCAACCAGCGGGAGGCCCTATGAGCAGTTCTTC.

This clonotype was seen ten or more times. V gene TRBV10-3 combines with J gene TRBJ1-3; no reliable D call. Per the germline V gene, CDR1 is ENHRY and CDR2 is SYGVKD. This CDR3 region has 14 residues. V lost 6 bases to trimming and J lost 7 bases, with 16 bases between them. The CDR3 region is CAISQFSSENTIYF. The DNA for the CDR3 is TGTGCCATCAGCCAATTTTCGTCGGAGAACACCATATATTTT.

The J gene is TRBJ1-2, the V gene TRBV7-8, with D perhaps matching TRBD1 (5 bases). Trimming took off 5 bases at V and 10 bases at J, with 14 bases between the two ends. The germline CDR1 and CDR2 sequences are SGHVS and FQNEAQ. The CDR3 covers 12 residues. The CDR3 sequence: CASSRYNRPYTF. CDR3 nucleotide sequence: TGTGCCAGCAGCAGATACAACAGGCCCTACACCTTC.

This clonotype was found a few times. J is TRBJ2-1 and V is TRBV29-1, with D possibly called TRBD1 or TRBD2 (5 bases each). There are 10 residues in the CDR3. Germline-derived CDR1 and CDR2 are SQVTM and ANQGSEA. V was clipped by 3 bases and J by 12 bases, with 9 bases between them. CDR3 protein: CSVDPGTQFF. The CDR3 bases are TGCAGCGTTGATCCAGGGACGCAGTTCTTC.

This clonotype has a count of ten or more. This rearrangement joins TRBV29-1 to TRBJ1-4; no firm D call. Trimming removed 7 bases at V and 8 bases at J, with 11 bases between. This CDR3 spans 11 amino acids. CDR1 SQVTM and CDR2 ANQGSEA come from the germline V gene. In DNA, the CDR3 is TGCAGCGGTATATACGAAGAAAAACTGTTTTTT. Protein product: CSGIYEEKLFF.

This clonotype was observed at least ten times. V is TRBV28 and J is TRBJ1-5; possible D gene TRBD1, 5 bases. In germline, CDR1 is MDHEN, CDR2 SYDVKM. This CDR3 contains 16 residues. V was cut by 4 bases and J by 4 bases, with 17 bases left in between. CDR3 nucleotides: TGTGCCAGCAGTTCCCCCGGGGAGGGGCGAAATCAGCCCCAGCATTTT. The encoded protein is CASSSPGEGRNQPQHF.

This clonotype was picked up one time. CDR3 sequence reads: CASSLVQGAIGNEQFF. The CDR3 region has the DNA TGTGCCAGCAGTTTAGTTCAGGGGGCCATTGGGAATGAGCAGTTCTTC. The chain uses TRBV12-3 or TRBV12-4 and TRBJ2-1, with 8 positions matching TRBD1. The CDR3 consists of 16 residues. V gave up 1 base and J gave up 7 bases; unmatched junction bases: 9.

J is TRBJ2-7 and V is TRBV28; a possible D gene is TRBD1 (5 bases). CDR1 is MDHEN and CDR2 is SYDVKM in the germline V gene. CDR3 length equals 15 residues. The V end was cut by 8 bases, the J end by 2 bases, with 19 bases between. CDR3 sequence: CASGRAAGLPYEQYV. The CDR3, as DNA: TGTGCCAGCGGTAGGGCGGCAGGGCTTCCCTACGAGCAGTACGTC.

In its sample, this clonotype was seen a few times. The rearrangement links TRBV19 to TRBJ1-1; maybe TRBD1 (5 bases). There are 14 residues in the CDR3. Germline CDR1 reads LNHDA; CDR2 reads SQIVND (reference sequence). With 3 bases removed from V and 4 bases from J, the gap between germline ends came to 12 bases. CDR3 sequence: CASSIGGTGTEAFF. As DNA, the CDR3 is TGTGCCAGTAGTATTGGGGGGACGGGCACTGAAGCTTTCTTT.

The CDR3 reads CASSSDHSGANVLTF. For the CDR3, the DNA is TGTGCCAGCAGCTCCGACCACTCTGGGGCCAACGTCCTGACTTTC. The V gene is TRBV7-2, the J gene TRBJ2-6; no firm D call. Per the germline V gene, CDR1 is SGHTA and CDR2 is FQGNSA. CDR3 length equals 15 residues. V lost 4 bases and J lost 0, with 7 bases in between. Full variable domain (remainder filled in from reference TRBV7-2 and TRBJ2-6): GAGVSQSPSNKVTEKGKDVELRCDPISGHTALYWYRQSLGQGLEFLIYFQGNSAPDKSGLPSDRFSAERTGGSVSTLTIQRTQQEDSAVYLCASSSDHSGANVLTFGAGSRLTVL.

This clonotype came up a few times. The chain combines TRBV2 with TRBJ2-1; D is perhaps TRBD2 (6 bases). V was clipped by 4 bases and J by 4 bases, with 17 bases between them. The CDR3 consists of 16 residues. CDR1 is SNHLY, CDR2 FYNNEI, per germline. CDR3 DNA: TGTGCCAGCAGTGGAAGTGGCCTAGCGAATTACAATGAGCAGTTCTTC. Encoded protein: CASSGSGLANYNEQFF.

This clonotype occurred many times. The chain carries TRBV7-9 and TRBJ2-5; D is perhaps TRBD1 (5 bases). The CDR3 spans 13 residues. Germline assignment: CDR1 SEHNR and CDR2 FQNEAQ (reference sequence). Trimming left V 6 bases short and J 1 base short, with 9 bases between. The CDR3 is CASSPDSQETQYF. In DNA form, the CDR3 reads TGTGCCAGCAGTCCCGACAGCCAAGAGACCCAGTACTTC.

This clonotype was seen many times. CDR3 protein: CASSQQGLQETQYF. In DNA form, the CDR3 reads TGCGCCAGCAGCCAACAGGGCCTCCAAGAGACCCAGTACTTC. The chain uses TRBV5-1 and TRBJ2-5; tentatively, D is TRBD1 (6 bases). The CDR3 spans 14 residues. The germline V gene encodes CDR1 SGHRS and CDR2 YFSETQ. Trimming took 4 bases from V and 1 from J, leaving 11 bases between them.

This clonotype appeared a few times. This chain joins TRBV5-4 and TRBJ2-1, with 8 positions matching TRBD1. V gave up 0 bases and J gave up 4 bases; unmatched junction bases: 6. CDR3 length: 16 amino acids. Germline-derived CDR1 and CDR2 are SGHNT and YYREEE (reference sequence). CDR3 residues: CASSLGQGAIYNEQFF. CDR3 in DNA: TGTGCCAGCAGCTTGGGGCAGGGGGCTATTTACAATGAGCAGTTCTTC.

This clonotype was recorded many times. The V gene is TRBV28, the J gene TRBJ2-5, with TRBD2 matching 8 bases. CDR1 MDHEN and CDR2 SYDVKM come from the germline V gene. J was trimmed by 1 base and V by 4 bases; bases with no gene match: 8. The CDR3 sequence is 16 residues long. CDR3 in DNA: TGTGCCAGCAGTTCTTTACTAGCGGAGATCCAAGAGACCCAGTACTTC. It translates to CASSSLLAEIQETQYF.

There are a few counts of this clonotype. The chain employs TRBV12-3 or TRBV12-4 and TRBJ2-7; D assignment may be TRBD1 or TRBD2 (6 bases each). The CDR3 loop spans 19 amino acids. Trimming removed 1 base from V and 1 base from J, with 23 bases in between. The CDR3 region is CASSLEPWGARVFSYEQYV. CDR3 bases: TGTGCCAGCAGTTTAGAGCCCTGGGGGGCTCGGGTCTTTTCCTACGAGCAGTACGTC.

This clonotype appeared many times. The rearrangement links TRBV25-1 to TRBJ2-3; perhaps D is TRBD1 or TRBD2 (5 bases each). The CDR3 runs to 13 residues. Trimming stripped 2 bases from V and 5 bases from J, with 8 bases between. Germline assignment: CDR1 MGHDK and CDR2 SYGVNS. CDR3 DNA: TGTGCCAGCAGTGAAGATGGGGGAGATACGCAGTATTTT. Translation: CASSEDGGDTQYF.

This chain connects TRBV7-9 to TRBJ2-5, with D possibly TRBD2 on 6 matching bases. This CDR3 is built from 15 residues. The V end was cut by 5 bases, the J end by 4 bases, with 17 bases between. Germline V CDR1 and CDR2: SEHNR, FQNEAQ (reference sequence). Written as DNA, the CDR3 is TGTGCCAGCAGCCGAAACCTAGCGTTCGCAGAGACCCAGTACTTC. Translating it yields CASSRNLAFAETQYF.

This clonotype was detected many times. The chain uses TRBV6-5 and TRBJ1-6; TRBD1 aligns across 8 bases. Germline assignment: CDR1 MNHEY and CDR2 SVGAGI. This CDR3 spans 16 amino acids. Losses at the gene ends were 0 bases for V and 10 bases for J; bases not matched to a gene: 8. The CDR3 sequence is CASSYSGTGSGSPLHF. The CDR3 DNA reads TGTGCCAGCAGTTACTCAGGGACAGGATCCGGGTCACCCCTCCACTTT.

V is TRBV3-1 and J is TRBJ2-3; 8 nucleotides agree with TRBD2. Trimming took 0 bases from V and 3 from J; bases not matched to a gene: 5. The CDR3 is made up of 16 amino acids. CDR1 is LGHDT, CDR2 YNNKEL, per germline (reference sequence). The CDR3 sequence is CASSQDPAGVTDTQYF. The CDR3 nucleotides are TGTGCCAGCAGCCAAGATCCAGCGGGAGTGACAGATACGCAGTATTTT.

This clonotype was detected a few times. The chain recombines TRBV28 with TRBJ2-3; D not certain. The CDR3 is 13 amino acids. The germline V and J ends were trimmed by 3 bases and 2 bases, with 6 bases remaining between them. Looked up from germline, CDR1 is MDHEN and CDR2 is SYDVKM. The CDR3 DNA reads as TGTGCCAGCAGTTTCGGTCTCACAGATACGCAGTATTTT. The encoded protein is CASSFGLTDTQYF.

This clonotype was observed a few times. This rearrangement joins TRBV9 to TRBJ2-5, with TRBD1 matching over 11 bases. Germline V lookup: CDR1 SGDLS, CDR2 YYNGEE. This CDR3 spans 16 amino acids. The junction had 8 bases not matched to a gene; V was cut back by 2 bases and J by 5 bases. The CDR3 here is CASSVRTGGKTETQYF. The DNA of the CDR3 is TGTGCCAGCAGCGTGAGGACAGGGGGCAAAACCGAGACCCAGTACTTC.

Ten or more counts support this clonotype. J is TRBJ2-7 and V is TRBV27; 11 bases are shared with TRBD2. Germline V gives CDR1 MNHEY, CDR2 SMNVEV (reference sequence). J was trimmed by 0 bases and V by 7 bases; bases with no gene match: 8. The CDR3 consists of 16 residues. The CDR3 loop reads CASTPGTSGTSYEQYF. CDR3 nucleotides: TGTGCCAGCACCCCGGGGACTAGCGGCACCTCCTACGAGCAGTACTTC.

This clonotype was found many times. The V and J genes are TRBV9 and TRBJ1-4, with TRBD1 matching over 7 bases. The CDR3 is 18 residues long. V shed 3 bases and J 7 bases; nucleotides not matched to a gene: 18. In germline, CDR1 is SGDLS, CDR2 YYNGEE. The CDR3 reads CASSEGFLQGMESEKLFF. The CDR3 DNA follows: TGTGCCAGCAGCGAAGGATTTTTACAGGGGATGGAGTCTGAAAAACTGTTTTTT.